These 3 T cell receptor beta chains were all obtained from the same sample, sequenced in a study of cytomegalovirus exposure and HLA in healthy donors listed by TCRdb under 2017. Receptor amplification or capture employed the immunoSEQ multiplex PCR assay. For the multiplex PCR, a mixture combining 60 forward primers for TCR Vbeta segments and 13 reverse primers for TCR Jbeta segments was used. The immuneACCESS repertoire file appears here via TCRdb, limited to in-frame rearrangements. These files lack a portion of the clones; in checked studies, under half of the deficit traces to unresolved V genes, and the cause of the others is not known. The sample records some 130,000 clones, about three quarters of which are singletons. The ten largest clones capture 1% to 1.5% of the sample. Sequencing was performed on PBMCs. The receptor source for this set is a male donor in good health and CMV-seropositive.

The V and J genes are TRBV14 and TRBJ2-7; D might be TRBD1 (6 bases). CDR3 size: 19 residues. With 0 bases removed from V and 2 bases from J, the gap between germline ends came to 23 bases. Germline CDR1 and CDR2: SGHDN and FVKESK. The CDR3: CASSQDEPVDGTLTYEQYF. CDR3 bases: TGTGCCAGCAGCCAAGATGAGCCAGTTGACGGGACATTGACCTACGAGCAGTACTTC.

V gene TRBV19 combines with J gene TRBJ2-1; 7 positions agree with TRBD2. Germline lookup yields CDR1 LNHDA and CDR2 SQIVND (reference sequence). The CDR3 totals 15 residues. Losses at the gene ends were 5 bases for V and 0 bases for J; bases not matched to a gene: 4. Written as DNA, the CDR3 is TGTGCCAGTAGTCCCCAGCGGGACTCCTACAATGAGCAGTTCTTC. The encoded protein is CASSPQRDSYNEQFF.

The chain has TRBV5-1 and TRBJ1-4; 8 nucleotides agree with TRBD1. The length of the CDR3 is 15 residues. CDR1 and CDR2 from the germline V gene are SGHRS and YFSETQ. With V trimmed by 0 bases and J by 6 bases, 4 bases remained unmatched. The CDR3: CASSLAGGGDEKLFF. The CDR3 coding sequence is TGCGCCAGCAGCTTGGCAGGGGGCGGCGATGAAAAACTGTTTTTT.